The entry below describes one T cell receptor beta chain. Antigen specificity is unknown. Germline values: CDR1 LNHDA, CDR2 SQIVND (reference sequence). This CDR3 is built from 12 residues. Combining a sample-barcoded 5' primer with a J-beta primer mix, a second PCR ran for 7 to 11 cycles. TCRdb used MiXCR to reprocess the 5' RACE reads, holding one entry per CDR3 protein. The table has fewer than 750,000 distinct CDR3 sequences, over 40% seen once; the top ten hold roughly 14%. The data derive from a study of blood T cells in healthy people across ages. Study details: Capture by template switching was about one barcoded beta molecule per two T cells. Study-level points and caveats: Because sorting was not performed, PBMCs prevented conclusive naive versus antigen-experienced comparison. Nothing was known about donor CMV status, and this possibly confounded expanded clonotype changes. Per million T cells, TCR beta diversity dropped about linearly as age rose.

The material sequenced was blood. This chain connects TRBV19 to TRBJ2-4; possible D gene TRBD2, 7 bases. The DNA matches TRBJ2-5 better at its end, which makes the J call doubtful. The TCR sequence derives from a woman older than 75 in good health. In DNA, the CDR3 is TGTGCGGTAGGGAGGGGGTCGGAGACCCAGTACTTC. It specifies CAVGRGSETQYF.